This is a list of T cell receptor beta chains from one sample in a study of control samples from healthy donors and cancer patients. Some clones are missing from TCRdb's copy, which holds only in-frame ones; the method was immunoSEQ multiplex PCR. Of approximately 160,000 clones in the sample, 75% to 95% were seen once. What was sequenced was blood. The receptors were gathered from a woman between 40 and 55 years old in good health. Each CDR3 is given without its conserved first and last residue.

cdr3_aa: ASSISAFYGYT
j_call: TRBJ1-2
v_call: TRBV19

cdr3_aa: ASSSGQDVEKLF
j_call: TRBJ1-4
v_call: TRBV5-4

cdr3_aa: ASSPYNSPLH
j_call: TRBJ1-6
v_call: TRBV7-2

cdr3_aa: ASSTPSNTEAF
j_call: TRBJ1-1
v_call: TRBV5-1

cdr3_aa: ASSPGGGAEAF
j_call: TRBJ1-1
v_call: TRBV7-3

cdr3_aa: ASSLTAYEQY
j_call: TRBJ2-7
v_call: TRBV18

cdr3_aa: ASSEFDGYTEAF
j_call: TRBJ1-1
v_call: TRBV2

cdr3_aa: ASSQGLQETQY
j_call: TRBJ2-5
v_call: TRBV18

cdr3_aa: ASSGVGSGANVLT
j_call: TRBJ2-6
v_call: TRBV2

cdr3_aa: ASARPGQMNTEAF
j_call: TRBJ1-1
v_call: TRBV5-1

cdr3_aa: ASSPPSGTTLGPQY
j_call: TRBJ2-5
v_call: TRBV4-1

cdr3_aa: ASSLPDGYTEAF
j_call: TRBJ1-1
v_call: TRBV5-6

cdr3_aa: ASSIGGGLETQY
j_call: TRBJ2-5
v_call: TRBV19

cdr3_aa: ASSLSQGGHPPLSYGYT
j_call: TRBJ1-2
v_call: TRBV2

cdr3_aa: ASSLTTGAF
j_call: TRBJ1-1
v_call: TRBV7-9

cdr3_aa: ASTPDSYSPLH
j_call: TRBJ1-6
v_call: TRBV19

cdr3_aa: ASSLESGGSEAF
j_call: TRBJ1-1
v_call: TRBV11-2

cdr3_aa: AILWSTTDTQY
j_call: TRBJ2-3
v_call: TRBV7-9

cdr3_aa: ASSLVTAANYGYT
j_call: TRBJ1-2
v_call: TRBV5-1

cdr3_aa: ASSSTRLGGNTIY
j_call: TRBJ1-3
v_call: TRBV27

cdr3_aa: ASSETGGSYEQY
j_call: TRBJ2-7
v_call: TRBV6-1

cdr3_aa: ASKSSGGANEQF
j_call: TRBJ2-1
v_call: TRBV13

cdr3_aa: ASSYSVSALDYNSPLH
j_call: TRBJ1-6
v_call: TRBV6-2/TRBV6-3

cdr3_aa: ATSRDLGGSYEQY
j_call: TRBJ2-7
v_call: TRBV15

cdr3_aa: ASSLAGGSETQY
j_call: TRBJ2-5
v_call: TRBV13